This TCR beta chain was documented in a study of shared clonotypes between healthy human individuals. The method was immunoSEQ multiplex PCR; TCRdb's version includes in-frame clones alone and lacks a portion of them. Of roughly 660,000 clones in the sample, 90% are singletons; the top ten hold less than 40%. This CDR3 comprises 12 residues. V lost 1 base and J 7 bases, leaving 7 bases between the germline ends. In germline, CDR1 is LNHNV, CDR2 YYDKDF (reference sequence). Study-wide results and limits: Memory subsets generally showed smaller estimated richness than naive subsets did. It was expected that sequencing depth would affect clonotype sharing among donors. Non-shared clonotypes had lower generation probabilities than those shared by all four donors.

Worth noting for this clone: Its antigen is unknown.

Caucasian adults living in Nashville, Tennessee, provided all samples. The clonotype was recovered from a man between 18 and 35 years old in good health. Some clones in this sample may be carry-over from other donors' samples. The sample taken for sequencing was memory CD8+ T cells from PBMCs. Indicated subset: CD45RO+ cells pooled with CCR7-negative TemRA cells. The chain links TRBV15 to TRBJ1-1, with a weak D call TRBD1 (6 bases). The CDR3 region has the DNA TGTGCCACCAGCAGAGCAGGGGATGAAGCTTTCTTT. Translation gives CATSRAGDEAFF.